The next 18 T cell receptor beta chains were all read from a single sample in a study of blood T cells in healthy people across ages. It was with a sample-barcoded 5' primer and a J-beta primer mix that a second PCR of about 6 to 12 cycles was run. MiXCR, applied by TCRdb to the 5' RACE reads, yields one record per CDR3 protein. The table lists under 2,000,000 distinct CDR3 sequences, roughly 50% of them singletons. The specimen was blood. Source of these receptors: a woman in her thirties or forties in good health.

This clonotype occurred a few times. The chain joins TRBV29-1 to TRBJ1-2, with D maybe TRBD1 (5 bases). The CDR3 covers 12 residues. Germline CDR1 and CDR2: SQVTM and ANQGSEA. Trimming stripped 3 bases from V and 7 bases from J, with 12 bases between. Written as DNA, the CDR3 is TGCAGCGTTGAGGGCGTTAGGGGTGGCTACACCTTC. It is translated as CSVEGVRGGYTF.

The genes are TRBV7-2 and TRBJ1-2, with D possibly TRBD1 on 5 matching bases. Deletions cut 6 bases from V and 4 bases from J, with 15 bases between. The V gene's germline CDR1 is SGHTA and CDR2 FQGNSA. This CDR3 region has 14 residues. The CDR3 is CASSPRDGLYGYTF. CDR3 nucleotides: TGTGCCAGCAGTCCTAGGGACGGCCTCTATGGCTACACCTTC.

The V and J genes are TRBV4-1 and TRBJ1-6; D gene uncertain. The CDR3 contains 15 residues. Trimming left V 4 bases short and J 4 bases short, with 11 bases between. The germline V gene encodes CDR1 MGHRA and CDR2 YSYEKL. This CDR3 reads CASSPGEIYNSPLHF. The CDR3 DNA reads TGCGCCAGCAGCCCCGGGGAGATATATAATTCACCCCTCCACTTT.

This clonotype was counted only a few times. The chain recombines TRBV4-3 with TRBJ2-1, with a weak D call TRBD1 (6 bases). From germline, CDR1 is LGHNA and CDR2 YSLEER. The CDR3 covers 13 residues. The ends were cut back, 4 bases at V and 8 bases at J, with 12 bases in the middle. CDR3 residues: CASSPKQGYEQFF. CDR3 bases: TGCGCCAGCAGCCCTAAACAGGGCTATGAGCAGTTCTTC.

The rearrangement joins TRBV28 to TRBJ2-5; D is possibly TRBD2 (5 bases). CDR3 length equals 10 residues. Germline CDR1 and CDR2: MDHEN and SYDVKM. V was shortened by 5 bases and J by 10 bases, with 8 bases between the two germline ends. CDR3 coding DNA: TGTGCCAGCAGTAGAGGGATCCAGTACTTC. The encoded protein is CASSRGIQYF. The full variable domain, rest sourced from reference TRBV28 and TRBJ2-5, is DVKVTQSSRYLVKRTGEKVFLECVQDMDHENMFWYRQDPGLGLRLIYFSYDVKMKEKGDIPEGYSVSREKKERFSLILESASTNQTSMYLCASSRGIQYFGPGTRLLVL.

This clonotype was counted a few times. V and J are TRBV9 and TRBJ2-3; D gene unclear. V was trimmed by 0 bases and J by 0 bases, leaving 11 bases between them. The CDR3 covers 16 residues. Germline V gene sequence: CDR1 SGDLS, CDR2 YYNGEE. The CDR3 region has the DNA TGTGCCAGCAGCGTAGAGCCCTACCCCAGCACAGATACGCAGTATTTT. This encodes CASSVEPYPSTDTQYF.

The chain is built from TRBV2 and TRBJ2-5; no definite D call. TRBJ2-7 matches the DNA end more closely, so the J call is doubtful. The length of the CDR3 is 15 residues. CDR1 and CDR2 (germline): SNHLY, FYNNEI. In DNA form, the CDR3 reads TGTGCCAGCAGTGAGACCGAAGCTCCTTTATACGAGCAGTACTTC. Residues: CASSETEAPLYEQYF.

This clonotype was detected only a few times. The chain combines TRBV13 with TRBJ2-1; tentative D call: TRBD2 (6 bases). Germline CDR1 reads PRHDT; CDR2 reads FYEKMQ (reference sequence). V lost 6 bases, J lost 2 bases, and 11 bases lay in between. The CDR3 loop spans 14 amino acids. The CDR3 reads CASRGGATYNEQFF. Written as DNA, the CDR3 is TGTGCCAGCAGGGGGGGAGCAACCTACAATGAGCAGTTCTTC.

The rearrangement links TRBV28 to TRBJ1-6, with 7 bases lining up with TRBD1. Germline lookup yields CDR1 MDHEN and CDR2 SYDVKM. V was clipped by 6 bases and J by 9 bases; unmatched bases: 11. CDR3 size: 15 residues. This CDR3 is CASSEATGASSPLHF. The DNA of the CDR3 is TGTGCCAGCAGCGAGGCAACAGGGGCGAGTTCACCCCTCCACTTT. The full variable domain, in which reference TRBV28 and TRBJ1-6 provide the parts outside the CDR3, is DVKVTQSSRYLVKRTGEKVFLECVQDMDHENMFWYRQDPGLGLRLIYFSYDVKMKEKGDIPEGYSVSREKKERFSLILESASTNQTSMYLCASSEATGASSPLHFGNGTRLTVT.

This clonotype has a handful of counts. The rearrangement uses TRBV13 and TRBJ2-4; TRBD1 agrees at 9 bases. CDR1 and CDR2 (germline): PRHDT, FYEKMQ (reference sequence). J was trimmed by 0 bases and V by 8 bases; bases with no gene match: 2. The CDR3 spans 14 residues. As DNA, the CDR3 is TGTGCCAGCGGGACAGGGATAGCCAAAAACATTCAGTACTTC. It translates to CASGTGIAKNIQYF.

This clonotype was seen a handful of times. The chain couples TRBV6-2 or TRBV6-3 to TRBJ2-4, with D perhaps TRBD1 (5 bases). V lost 6 bases and J 8 bases, leaving 20 bases between the germline ends. This CDR3 contains 15 residues. Germline loops: CDR1 MNHEY, CDR2 SVGEGT. CDR3: CASSPARQVGHIQYF. The DNA for the CDR3 is TGTGCCAGCAGCCCTGCTAGGCAGGTGGGGCACATTCAGTACTTC.

This chain connects TRBV5-6 to TRBJ2-1; 11 bases fit TRBD1. From germline, CDR1 is SGHDT and CDR2 YYEEEE. The trim removed 5 bases at V and 8 bases at J, leaving 9 bases unmatched. The CDR3 extends over 15 amino acids. The CDR3 DNA is TGTGCCAGCAGTCAGCCGGGACAGGGGGTTGATGAGCAGTTCTTC. Amino acids: CASSQPGQGVDEQFF.

This clonotype came up many times. This chain links TRBV29-1 with TRBJ2-7, with D unresolved. Germline CDR1 SQVTM, CDR2 ANQGSEA. CDR3 length: 12 residues. Trimming pared 0 bases from V and 3 bases from J, leaving 6 bases between. This CDR3 is CSVEDRSYEQYF. The CDR3 bases are TGCAGCGTTGAAGATCGCAGCTACGAGCAGTACTTC.

The chain links TRBV11-2 to TRBJ1-2; maybe TRBD1 (5 bases). Per the germline V gene, CDR1 is SGHAT and CDR2 is FQNNGV. There are 16 residues in the CDR3. V shed 8 bases and J shed 0 bases, with 19 bases lying between them. The CDR3 bases are TGTGCCAGCCAATCAGGAGGGGCCTTAGCTAACTATGGCTACACCTTC. This translates into CASQSGGALANYGYTF.

This clonotype was observed a single time. This rearrangement joins TRBV20-1 to TRBJ2-5; 12 bases are a match to TRBD2. This CDR3 region has 16 residues. V was pared by 1 base and J by 4 bases, with 7 bases of the junction left unmatched. Per germline, CDR1 DFQATT and CDR2 SNEGSKA (reference sequence). The CDR3 DNA reads TGCAGTGCTAGAGCCTCGACTAGCGGGGGTGGAGAGACCCAGTACTTC. This gives the protein CSARASTSGGGETQYF.

This sequence joins TRBV6-5 and TRBJ1-1; TRBD1 is a possible D gene (6 bases). V dropped 6 bases and J dropped 10 bases, with 21 bases sitting between them. CDR1 is MNHEY and CDR2 is SVGAGI in the germline V gene. There are 14 residues in the CDR3. The CDR3 spells CASRPDWTAPRAFF. The CDR3 coding sequence is TGTGCCAGCAGACCCGACTGGACAGCCCCGAGAGCTTTCTTT.

The V and J genes are TRBV29-1 and TRBJ1-4; no firm D call. The V and J ends lost 4 bases and 2 bases respectively, with 8 bases between them. Germline V gives CDR1 SQVTM, CDR2 ANQGSEA. The CDR3 has 13 amino acids. CDR3 DNA: TGCAGCGTTGGGGGAGACACTAATGAAAAACTGTTTTTT. This encodes CSVGGDTNEKLFF.

The chain joins TRBV4-2 to TRBJ2-1; 9 nucleotides agree with TRBD2. J gave up 2 bases and V 4 bases, and 12 bases lay outside the gene matches. Germline CDR1 and CDR2: LGHNA and YNFKEQ. CDR3 length: 18 amino acids. The CDR3 sequence: CASSRLAVAGEAYNEQFF. For the CDR3, the DNA is TGTGCCAGCAGCCGTCTGGCGGTAGCGGGGGAGGCCTACAATGAGCAGTTCTTC.